These 9 T cell receptor beta chains came from one sample sequenced in a study of blood T cells in healthy people across ages. Next came a second PCR, run for about 6 to 12 cycles, which used a sample-barcoded 5' primer along with a J-beta primer mix. MiXCR, run by TCRdb on the 5' RACE reads, gives a single entry per CDR3 protein. This table holds about 760,000 distinct CDR3 sequences, approximately 53% found once. The sequencing sample was made of blood. The receptors derive from a man aged 35 to 55 in good health.

This chain connects TRBV10-3 to TRBJ2-5; D perhaps matches TRBD2 (5 bases). CDR3 length: 14 amino acids. CDR1 is ENHRY, CDR2 SYGVKD, per germline. Trimming removed 5 bases from V and 11 bases from J, with 21 bases in between. Here the CDR3 DNA reads TGTGCCATCAGTACAACTGGGTCTCACTGCGGGCAGTACTTC. Protein sequence: CAISTTGSHCGQYF.

A few counts support this clonotype. The chain joins TRBV6-4 to TRBJ2-3; D uncertain. Germline lookup yields CDR1 MRHNA and CDR2 SNTAGT. This CDR3 spans 14 amino acids. Trimming took off 3 bases at V and 1 base at J, with 8 bases between the two ends. This CDR3 is CASSDSPGTDTQYF. The CDR3 nucleotides are TGTGCCAGCAGTGATTCTCCAGGCACAGATACGCAGTATTTT.

Notes on this clonotype: A clone one base away is much larger, so this may be a read error. V gene TRBV30 combines with J gene TRBJ1-1; D unresolved. Germline values: CDR1 GTSNPN, CDR2 SVGIG (reference sequence). This CDR3 region has 13 residues. The CDR3 spells CAWNIRANAEAFF. CDR3 nucleotides: TGTGCCTGGAATATCAGAGCGAACGCTGAAGCTTTCTTT.

The chain links TRBV29-1 to TRBJ2-2, with 7 bases aligning to TRBD1. Germline V gene data show CDR1 as SQVTM and CDR2 as ANQGSEA. This CDR3 spans 14 amino acids. Trimming cost V 3 bases and J 2 bases; bases outside gene matches: 3. The CDR3 sequence is CSVDGTANTGELFF. CDR3 bases: TGCAGCGTTGACGGGACAGCTAACACCGGGGAGCTGTTTTTT.

This chain uses TRBV11-2 with TRBJ2-7; D is unclear. The germline CDR1 and CDR2 sequences are SGHAT and FQNNGV. CDR3 length: 15 amino acids. Trimming left V 2 bases short and J 1 base short, with 12 bases between. CDR3 nucleotides: TGTGCCAGCAGCTTAATTGGGCAGCTTTCCTACGAGCAGTACTTC. Translating gives CASSLIGQLSYEQYF.

This clonotype was observed a handful of times. Here the CDR3 reads CASSPQNEQFF. The DNA for the CDR3 is TGTGCCAGCTCACCACAGAATGAGCAGTTCTTC. The chain is built from TRBV18 and TRBJ2-1; no firm D call. V lost 1 base and J lost 7, with 2 bases in between. The CDR3 has 11 residues. Germline V CDR1 and CDR2: KGHSH, LQKENI.

This chain uses TRBV6-1 with TRBJ2-5; D assignment may be TRBD1 or TRBD2 (5 bases each). The germline V and J ends were trimmed by 8 bases and 9 bases, with 16 bases remaining between them. The CDR3 contains 12 residues. CDR1 is MNHNS, CDR2 SASEGT, per germline. CDR3 sequence (DNA): TGTGCCAGCCCCTCGGGTGTGGGACCCCAGTACTTC. Its translation is CASPSGVGPQYF.

This clonotype appeared a few times. V and J are TRBV15 and TRBJ2-1; 8 nucleotides align to TRBD2. The CDR3 runs 14 residues. The trim removed 9 bases at V and 7 bases at J, leaving 11 bases unmatched. Germline V gives CDR1 LNHNV, CDR2 YYDKDF (reference sequence). CDR3 residues: CATSAAGDSNEQFF. The CDR3 DNA reads TGTGCCACGTCCGCAGCGGGGGATAGTAATGAGCAGTTCTTC. The full variable domain, completed using reference TRBV15 and TRBJ2-1, is DAMVIQNPRYQVTQFGKPVTLSCSQTLNHNVMYWYQQKSSQAPKLLFHYYDKDFNNEADTPDNFQSRRPNTSFCFLDIRSPGLGDTAMYLCATSAAGDSNEQFFGPGTRLTVL.

The rearrangement links TRBV20-1 to TRBJ2-1; TRBD2 agrees at 7 bases. The CDR3 contains 17 residues. The ends lost 5 bases at V and 1 base at J; junction bases unmatched: 14. Germline V gene lookup returns CDR1 DFQATT and CDR2 SNEGSKA (reference sequence). The CDR3 sequence is CSAQGLVGSRSYNEQFF. The CDR3 DNA is TGCAGTGCTCAAGGACTAGTAGGGAGCCGGTCCTACAATGAGCAGTTCTTC.